This T cell receptor (beta chain) was obtained from a study of cytomegalovirus exposure and HLA in healthy donors. Study-wide context: Out of about 190 million T cells, an earlier analysis found more than 95 million unique TCR beta sequences in total.

Points on this clone: The antigen is unknown.

Germline V gene sequence: CDR1 SNHLY, CDR2 FYNNEI. This CDR3 is 18 amino acids long. The V segment lost 6 bases and the J segment 0 bases; nucleotides outside the gene matches: 12. PCR involved 60 Vbeta and 13 Jbeta primers. Here immunoSEQ multiplex PCR was the method, and the copy in TCRdb shows in-frame clones only, minus some. Of about 96,000 clones listed, around 79% are singletons. Notes on the study in general: Most likely, a cluster of highly shared sequence variants arose as a sequencing artifact. Productive rates of about 90% or about 30% were seen for most TCR beta V segments in an earlier analysis. Common viral pathogens seemed, in a later analysis, to connect with several of the most significant clusters.

The TCR originated in a female donor in good health and CMV-seropositive. The sequenced material came from PBMCs. V and J are TRBV2 and TRBJ2-1; 9 bases line up with TRBD2. CDR3: CASSLVAGATSSYNEQFF. The CDR3 nucleotides read TGTGCCAGCAGCTTGGTAGCGGGGGCCACGAGCTCCTACAATGAGCAGTTCTTC.